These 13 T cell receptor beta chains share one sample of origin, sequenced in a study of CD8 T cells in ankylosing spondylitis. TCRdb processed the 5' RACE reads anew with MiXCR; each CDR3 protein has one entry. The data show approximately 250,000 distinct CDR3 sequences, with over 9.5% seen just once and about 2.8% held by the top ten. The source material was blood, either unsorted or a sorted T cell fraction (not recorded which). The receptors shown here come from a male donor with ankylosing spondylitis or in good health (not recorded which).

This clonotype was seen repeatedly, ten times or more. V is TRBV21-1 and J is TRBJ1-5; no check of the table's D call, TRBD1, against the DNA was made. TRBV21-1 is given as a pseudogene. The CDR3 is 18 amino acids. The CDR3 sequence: CASSKVNRTPRGNQPQHF. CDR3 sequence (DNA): TGTGCCAGCAGCAAAGTAAACAGGACCCCCAGGGGCAATCAGCCCCAGCATTTT.

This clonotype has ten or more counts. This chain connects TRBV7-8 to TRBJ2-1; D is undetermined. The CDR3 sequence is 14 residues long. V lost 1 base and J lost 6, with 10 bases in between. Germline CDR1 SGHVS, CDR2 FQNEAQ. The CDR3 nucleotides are TGTGCCAGCAGCTTAGGGGCCAGAAGCAATGAGCAGTTCTTC. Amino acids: CASSLGARSNEQFF.

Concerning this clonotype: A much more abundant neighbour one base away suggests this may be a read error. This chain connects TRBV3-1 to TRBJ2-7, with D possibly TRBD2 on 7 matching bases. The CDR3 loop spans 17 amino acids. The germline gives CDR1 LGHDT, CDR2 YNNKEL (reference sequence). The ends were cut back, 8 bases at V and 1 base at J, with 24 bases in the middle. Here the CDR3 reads CASCPRGGGDHSYEQYF. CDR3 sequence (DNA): TGTGCCAGCTGCCCGAGAGGAGGGGGGGACCATTCCTACGAGCAGTACTTC.

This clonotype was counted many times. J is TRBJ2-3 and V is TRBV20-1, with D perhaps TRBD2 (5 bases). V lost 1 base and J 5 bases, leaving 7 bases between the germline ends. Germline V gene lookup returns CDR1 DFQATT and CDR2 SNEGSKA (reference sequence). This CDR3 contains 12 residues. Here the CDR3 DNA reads TGCAGTGCTAGAGGGACTCTAGATACGCAGTATTTT. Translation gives CSARGTLDTQYF.

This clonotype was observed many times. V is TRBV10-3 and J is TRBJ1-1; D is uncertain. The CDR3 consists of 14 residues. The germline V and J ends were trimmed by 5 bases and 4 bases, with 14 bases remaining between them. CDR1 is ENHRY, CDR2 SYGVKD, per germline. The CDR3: CAISKQISPTEAFF. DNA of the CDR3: TGTGCCATCAGTAAACAGATTTCCCCCACTGAAGCTTTCTTT.

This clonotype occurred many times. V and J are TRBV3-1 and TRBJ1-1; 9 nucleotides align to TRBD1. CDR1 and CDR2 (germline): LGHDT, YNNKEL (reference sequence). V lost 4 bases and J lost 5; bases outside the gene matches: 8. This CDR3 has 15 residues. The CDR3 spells CASSLKTGGGTEAFF. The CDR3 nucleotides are TGTGCCAGCAGCCTGAAGACAGGGGGGGGAACTGAAGCTTTCTTT.

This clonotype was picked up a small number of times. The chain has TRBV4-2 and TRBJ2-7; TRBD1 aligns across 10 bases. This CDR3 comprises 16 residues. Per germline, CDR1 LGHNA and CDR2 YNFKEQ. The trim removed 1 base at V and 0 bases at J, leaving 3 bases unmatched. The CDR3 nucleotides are TGTGCCAGCAGCCAAGGGACAGGGGGTTTCTCCTACGAGCAGTACTTC. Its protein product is CASSQGTGGFSYEQYF.

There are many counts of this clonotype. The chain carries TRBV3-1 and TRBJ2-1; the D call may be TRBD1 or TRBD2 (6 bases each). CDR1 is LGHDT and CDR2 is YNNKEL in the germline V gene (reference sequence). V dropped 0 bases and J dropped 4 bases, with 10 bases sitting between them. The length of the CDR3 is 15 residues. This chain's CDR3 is CASSQERGVYNEQFF. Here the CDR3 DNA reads TGTGCCAGCAGCCAAGAGAGGGGGGTTTACAATGAGCAGTTCTTC.

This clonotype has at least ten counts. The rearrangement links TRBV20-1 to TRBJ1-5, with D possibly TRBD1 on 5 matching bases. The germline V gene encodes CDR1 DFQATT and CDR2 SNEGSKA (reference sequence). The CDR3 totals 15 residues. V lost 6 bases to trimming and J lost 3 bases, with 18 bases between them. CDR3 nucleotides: TGCAGTGCCTGGGACGGCCTGCGAGTCAATCAGCCCCAGCATTTT. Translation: CSAWDGLRVNQPQHF.

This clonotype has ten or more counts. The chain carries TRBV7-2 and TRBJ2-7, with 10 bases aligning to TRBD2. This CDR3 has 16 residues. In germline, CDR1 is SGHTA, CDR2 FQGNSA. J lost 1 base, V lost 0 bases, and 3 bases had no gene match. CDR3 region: CASSLAGTSESYEQYF. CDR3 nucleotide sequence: TGTGCCAGCAGCTTAGCAGGGACTAGCGAGTCCTACGAGCAGTACTTC.

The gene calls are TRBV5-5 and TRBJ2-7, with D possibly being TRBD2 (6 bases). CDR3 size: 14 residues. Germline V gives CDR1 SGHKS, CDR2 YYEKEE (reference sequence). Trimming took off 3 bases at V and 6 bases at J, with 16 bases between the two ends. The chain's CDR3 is CASSSPGLNSEQYF. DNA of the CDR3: TGTGCCAGCAGCTCCCCGGGACTCAACTCCGAGCAGTACTTC.

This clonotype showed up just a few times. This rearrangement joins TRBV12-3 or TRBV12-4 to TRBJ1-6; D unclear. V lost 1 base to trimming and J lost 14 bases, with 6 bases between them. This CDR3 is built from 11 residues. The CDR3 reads CASSLGVSLHF. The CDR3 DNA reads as TGTGCCAGCAGTTTAGGGGTTTCCCTCCACTTT.

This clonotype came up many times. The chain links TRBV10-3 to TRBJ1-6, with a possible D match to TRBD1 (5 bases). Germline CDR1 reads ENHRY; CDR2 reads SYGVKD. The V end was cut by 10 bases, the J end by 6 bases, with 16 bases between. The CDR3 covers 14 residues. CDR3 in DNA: TGTGCCACCCGTGGAGGGGAAGGTAATTCACCCCTCCACTTT. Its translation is CATRGGEGNSPLHF.